The 13 T cell receptor beta chains presented below share a single source sample, sequenced in a study of blood T cell repertoires in COVID-19. Only in-frame clones appear in the TCRdb table, and some are missing; sequencing was by immunoSEQ multiplex PCR. The sample contains some 200,000 clones, about 83% of which appear only once. The sample consisted of peripheral blood. The receptors were sampled from a woman in her 70s with COVID-19, enrolled during active disease.

The chain carries TRBV6-4 and TRBJ2-5, with a possible D match to TRBD2 (5 bases). V gave up 7 bases and J gave up 5 bases, with 26 bases separating them. CDR3 length equals 17 residues. In germline, CDR1 is MRHNA, CDR2 SNTAGT. The CDR3 loop reads CASTAPGFGGMMETQYF. In nucleotides, the CDR3 is TGTGCCAGCACCGCACCGGGATTCGGTGGGATGATGGAGACCCAGTACTTC.

This chain joins TRBV10-3 and TRBJ2-5, with D perhaps TRBD2 (7 bases). V was shortened by 2 bases and J by 2 bases, with 12 bases between the two germline ends. The germline V gene encodes CDR1 ENHRY and CDR2 SYGVKD. The CDR3 runs to 15 residues. As DNA, the CDR3 is TGTGCCATCAGTGAGACGGGGGGCCGTCAAGAGACCCAGTACTTC. Amino acid sequence: CAISETGGRQETQYF.

The J gene is TRBJ2-7, the V gene TRBV4-3; 8 bases map to TRBD1. Losses at the gene ends were 1 base for V and 5 bases for J; bases not matched to a gene: 7. Germline CDR1 LGHNA, CDR2 YSLEER. The CDR3 is 15 amino acids. CDR3: CASSQGTGFFDEQYF. CDR3 coding DNA: TGCGCCAGCAGCCAAGGGACAGGGTTTTTCGACGAGCAGTACTTC.

A few counts support this clone. The same CDR3 can be traced to other DNA sequences in this sample. This rearrangement joins TRBV19 to TRBJ1-2; 8 nucleotides line up with TRBD1. Looked up from germline, CDR1 is LNHDA and CDR2 is SQIVND (reference sequence). The CDR3 contains 15 residues. V trimming: 3 bases; J trimming: 5 bases; junction bases outside the gene matches: 8. CDR3 region: CASSIYRDRTYGYTF. CDR3 coding DNA: TGTGCCAGTAGTATTTACCGGGACAGGACTTATGGCTACACCTTC.

The rearrangement links TRBV3-1 (or the pseudogene TRBV3-2) to TRBJ1-2; D unclear. Deletions cut 6 bases from V and 2 bases from J, with 10 bases between. CDR3 length: 13 residues. Germline CDR1 LGHDT, CDR2 YNNKEL (reference sequence). CDR3 in amino acids: CASRAGMNYGYTF. DNA of the CDR3: TGTGCCAGCAGGGCGGGGATGAACTATGGCTACACCTTC.

This clone occurred a few times. This sequence joins TRBV9 and TRBJ1-5; TRBD1 aligns across 7 bases. The CDR3 is made up of 19 amino acids. V was clipped by 0 bases and J by 0 bases; unmatched bases: 12. Germline loops: CDR1 SGDLS, CDR2 YYNGEE. CDR3 nucleotides: TGTGCCAGCAGCGTAGCCAAGGGGGCTTGTCCCTATAGCAATCAGCCCCAGCATTTT. This translates into CASSVAKGACPYSNQPQHF.

This rearrangement joins TRBV27 to TRBJ1-1; 7 nucleotides align to TRBD1. The length of the CDR3 is 12 residues. With V trimmed by 3 bases and J by 8 bases, 3 bases remained unmatched. Germline V gene data show CDR1 as MNHEY and CDR2 as SMNVEV (reference sequence). CDR3 coding DNA: TGTGCCAGCAGTTTCCCAGGGGGGGAAGCTTTCTTT. Encoded protein: CASSFPGGEAFF.

The chain links TRBV19 to TRBJ2-1; TRBD1 matches 9 bases. This CDR3 is built from 15 residues. With 9 bases clipped from V and 9 bases from J, the junction kept 15 bases outside the gene matches. Germline V CDR1 and CDR2: LNHDA, SQIVND (reference sequence). The CDR3 spells CASAAGTGKSGEQFF. DNA for the CDR3: TGTGCCAGCGCAGCCGGGACAGGGAAGAGCGGTGAGCAGTTCTTC.

V gene TRBV29-1 combines with J gene TRBJ2-7, with D maybe TRBD1 (6 bases). The V end was cut by 4 bases, the J end by 2 bases, with 12 bases between. This CDR3 comprises 13 residues. Germline lookup yields CDR1 SQVTM and CDR2 ANQGSEA. The CDR3 DNA reads TGCAGCGTTGGTGGGACACTCCCCTACGAGCAGTACTTC. As protein: CSVGGTLPYEQYF.

CDR3 nucleotides: TGTGCCAGCTCACCTTCCCCCAGCAATGAGCAGTTCTTC. Encoded protein: CASSPSPSNEQFF. The J gene is TRBJ2-1, the V gene TRBV18; D uncertain. Trimming removed 3 bases at V and 6 bases at J, with 9 bases between. Per germline, CDR1 KGHSH and CDR2 LQKENI. This CDR3 contains 13 residues.

This clone occurred once. CDR3 loop: CATSEREGPGTDTQYF. The CDR3 DNA sequence: TGTGCCACCTCAGAGCGGGAGGGCCCCGGCACAGATACGCAGTATTTT. This chain connects TRBV19 to TRBJ2-3; TRBD2 aligns across 10 bases. The CDR3 spans 16 residues. Trimming at V came to 10 bases and at J to 1 base, leaving 11 bases not matched to a gene. From germline, CDR1 is LNHDA and CDR2 SQIVND (reference sequence).

The V gene is TRBV3-1 (or the pseudogene TRBV3-2), the J gene TRBJ1-1, with 9 positions matching TRBD1. The length of the CDR3 is 16 residues. The junction had 11 bases not matched to a gene; V was cut back by 6 bases and J by 3 bases. Germline assignment: CDR1 LGHDT and CDR2 YNNKEL (reference sequence). CDR3 nucleotide sequence: TGTGCCAGCAGTGAAAGACCGACAGGGGGGGACACTGAAGCTTTCTTT. It translates to CASSERPTGGDTEAFF.

V usage is TRBV28 and J usage is TRBJ1-2; 11 nucleotides match TRBD1. Germline V gives CDR1 MDHEN, CDR2 SYDVKM. V shed 5 bases and J 3 bases; nucleotides not matched to a gene: 5. The CDR3 runs 15 residues. CDR3 loop: CASSPMGQGDYGYTF. DNA for the CDR3: TGTGCCAGCAGTCCAATGGGACAGGGGGACTATGGCTACACCTTC.